This is a list of T cell receptor beta chains from one sample in a study of T cells in Graves' hyperthyroidism and ophthalmopathy. TCRdb fed the multiplex PCR reads into MiXCR, producing one record per CDR3 protein. The table records 500,000 to 650,000 distinct CDR3 sequences, just under 20% of them present only once. The sequenced sample consisted of blood. The source of these receptors is a man aged 35 to 55 with Graves' ophthalmopathy. The conserved cysteine and the conserved F or W are not part of the CDR3 here.

TRBJ2-7	TRBV30	AWSGTSGSRYEQY
TRBJ2-2	TRBV20-1	SAPLYGTGELF
TRBJ2-7	TRBV18	ASSPQAYEQY
TRBJ1-5	TRBV3-1	ASSFSDGTDNQPQH
TRBJ2-1	TRBV12-5	ASGLDLTGTDLPYNEQF
TRBJ2-1	TRBV10-3	AISEQANHEQF
TRBJ1-1	TRBV16	ASSQEPLGTEAF
TRBJ1-6	TRBV7-2	ASSLSEGVTSPLH
TRBJ2-4	TRBV7-9	ASSSGLLAKNIQY
TRBJ1-3	TRBV20-1	SARAGGADTIY
TRBJ1-2	TRBV7-9	ASSLVIGAYGYT
TRBJ2-4	TRBV28	ASRPRLAGLAKNIQY
TRBJ2-1	TRBV18	ASATERGHIYNEQF
TRBJ2-7	TRBV5-6	ASSLVPGLREHLYEQY
TRBJ2-1	TRBV11-2	ASSPTGGSTNEQF
NA	TRBV7-2	ASSSILTDYNEQY
TRBJ2-2	TRBV18	ASSPRGRTNTGELF
TRBJ1-2	TRBV4-3	ASSQVQGQYGYT
TRBJ2-1	TRBV24-1	ATSDLGQAHNEQF
TRBJ2-2	TRBV11-2	ASSDRTGANTGELF
TRBJ2-7	TRBV4-1	ASSQDRARVVAGFSCEQY
TRBJ2-2	TRBV11-2	ASSLRTSPNTGELF
TRBJ2-3	TRBV27	ASSFSGGTDTQC
TRBJ2-7	TRBV5-4	ASSLSPGSYEQY
TRBJ1-2	TRBV12-3/TRBV12-4	ASSLWTGGDGYT
TRBJ2-7	TRBV6-1	ATWDYNSYEQY
TRBJ1-2	TRBV5-1	ASTPFGGAYGYT
TRBJ2-7	TRBV20-1	SGTAQSYEQY
TRBJ2-3	TRBV20-1	SAPGLAGGPRNTQY
TRBJ1-5	TRBV12-3/TRBV12-4	ASSSTGGVRNQPQH
TRBJ1-2	TRBV7-9	ASSSDVGIYGYT
TRBJ2-1	TRBV7-3	ASSLVVGGPFYEQF
TRBJ1-2	TRBV6-4	ASRKTEPLFYGYT
TRBJ2-3	TRBV15	ATSRDPGGALDTQY
TRBJ2-7	TRBV20-1	SAERQGRSYEQY
TRBJ1-2	TRBV15	ATSINLNYGYT
TRBJ2-7	TRBV20-1	SASDRESYEQY
TRBJ1-1	TRBV10-3	AISQDRMNTEAF
TRBJ1-1	TRBV11-2	ASSASGGKTYTEAF